This T cell receptor beta chain was captured in a study of OX40 agonist ivuxolimab in advanced cancers. For the study at large: Patients were infused with ivuxolimab every 2 weeks at 0.01 to 10 mg/kg.

Study-wide points: With doses of 0.1-3.0 mg/kg, partial responders showed among the lowest clonal expansion.

Of note for this clone: Its antigen is not known.

Clones were sequenced by immunoSEQ multiplex PCR, and TCRdb holds only the in-frame ones, with some missing. The sample has approximately 70,000 clones; over 90% are singletons. This CDR3 contains 16 residues. Germline V gene sequence: CDR1 SGDLS, CDR2 YYNGEE. J gave up 3 bases and V 0 bases, and 8 bases lay outside the gene matches. The chain combines TRBV9 with TRBJ2-7, with 8 bases that match TRBD1. The sequencing used CD4+ or CD8+ T cells sorted from blood, collected in a trial of the OX40 agonist ivuxolimab. This TCR was sampled from an adult with an advanced solid tumor such as melanoma, head and neck, liver or kidney cancer. The CDR3 DNA is TGTGCCAGCAGCGTAGCTCCGGACAGGGTGCACTACGAGCAGTACTTC. Protein product: CASSVAPDRVHYEQYF.